A selection of T cell receptor beta chains follows, all from one sample in a study of cytomegalovirus exposure and HLA in healthy donors. Profiling relied on immunoSEQ multiplex PCR, and the TCRdb table lists in-frame clones only, not all of them. The specimen's table records around 210,000 clones. Source material: PBMCs. The receptors here all came from a girl aged 2 to 9 in good health and CMV-seropositive. CDR3s include the opening cysteine and the closing phenylalanine or tryptophan. D genes are given only for firm matches.

d_gene: TRBD2; j_gene: TRBJ2-7; v_gene: TRBV23-1; CDR3nt: TGCGCCAGCAGTCAATCTTCCACCGGGACTACCCCGTACGAGCAGTACTTC; CDR3aa: CASSQSSTGTTPYEQYF
d_gene: TRBD1; j_gene: TRBJ2-7; v_gene: TRBV27; CDR3nt: TGTGCCAGCAGTTTAGGGACAGGGGGGGTTTACGAGCAGTACTTC; CDR3aa: CASSLGTGGVYEQYF
d_gene: NA; j_gene: TRBJ1-4; v_gene: TRBV6-5; CDR3nt: TGTGCCAGCAGTTGGACAGCAACTAATGAAAAACTGTTTTTT; CDR3aa: CASSWTATNEKLFF
d_gene: TRBD1; j_gene: TRBJ2-5; v_gene: TRBV5-1; CDR3nt: TGCGCCAGCAGCTTTTTGTCGGGACAGGAGGAAAAGACCCAATACTTC; CDR3aa: CASSFLSGQEEKTQYF
d_gene: NA; j_gene: TRBJ1-1; v_gene: TRBV7-9; CDR3nt: TGTGCCAGCAGCTTAGGAGGGCATGTCGACACTGAAGCTTTCTTT; CDR3aa: CASSLGGHVDTEAFF
d_gene: TRBD2; j_gene: TRBJ2-7; v_gene: TRBV7-2; CDR3nt: TGTGCCAGCAGCCTAACTAGCGGGCCGCCTGCTGAATACGAGCAGTACTTC; CDR3aa: CASSLTSGPPAEYEQYF
d_gene: NA; j_gene: TRBJ1-3; v_gene: TRBV27; CDR3nt: TGTGCCAGCAGTTATACCGGGACTTCGGGAAACACCATATATTTT; CDR3aa: CASSYTGTSGNTIYF
d_gene: TRBD2; j_gene: TRBJ2-7; v_gene: TRBV18; CDR3nt: TGTGCCAGCTCAGGACTAGCGGGAGTTGACTACGAGCAGTACTTC; CDR3aa: CASSGLAGVDYEQYF
d_gene: TRBD2; j_gene: TRBJ2-2; v_gene: TRBV19; CDR3nt: TGTGCCACCAGACTAGCGGGACACACCGGGGAGCTGTTTTTT; CDR3aa: CATRLAGHTGELFF
d_gene: NA; j_gene: TRBJ1-5; v_gene: TRBV2; CDR3nt: TGTGCCAGCAGTGGACAGTTAAATCAGCCCCAGCATTTT; CDR3aa: CASSGQLNQPQHF
d_gene: NA; j_gene: TRBJ1-2; v_gene: TRBV30; CDR3nt: TGTGCCTGGAGCCAAAAGGGGGGGGCAGGGACCTTC; CDR3aa: CAWSQKGGAGTF
d_gene: NA; j_gene: TRBJ2-1; v_gene: TRBV6-1; CDR3nt: TGTGCCAGCGTCGAACTGATCAATGAGCAGTTCTTC; CDR3aa: CASVELINEQFF
d_gene: NA; j_gene: TRBJ2-7; v_gene: TRBV11-2; CDR3nt: TGTGCCAGCAGGCCACTTTCCGTAGGGGCTTCCTACGAGCAGTACTTC; CDR3aa: CASRPLSVGASYEQYF
d_gene: TRBD1; j_gene: TRBJ1-1; v_gene: TRBV19; CDR3nt: TGTGCCAGTAGCCGTCCGACAGGGATTGAAGCTTTCTTT; CDR3aa: CASSRPTGIEAFF
d_gene: TRBD1; j_gene: TRBJ2-4; v_gene: TRBV2; CDR3nt: TGTGCCAGCAAAGACAGGGGCTTACAAAACATTCAGTACTTC; CDR3aa: CASKDRGLQNIQYF
d_gene: NA; j_gene: TRBJ2-3; v_gene: TRBV29-1; CDR3nt: TGCAGCGTTGGGTTAGGGGTCGGGAGAACCACAGATACGCAGTATTTT; CDR3aa: CSVGLGVGRTTDTQYF
d_gene: TRBD2; j_gene: TRBJ2-5; v_gene: TRBV30; CDR3nt: TGTGCCTGGAGTGGGACTAGCGCGGAGACCCAGTACTTC; CDR3aa: CAWSGTSAETQYF
d_gene: NA; j_gene: TRBJ1-6; v_gene: TRBV28; CDR3nt: TGTGCCCATGCAGGCCCCCCGGATTCACCCCTCCACTTT; CDR3aa: CAHAGPPDSPLHF
d_gene: NA; j_gene: TRBJ1-2; v_gene: TRBV28; CDR3nt: TGTGCCAGCAGTTCCTCGGGAGACTATGGCTACACCTTC; CDR3aa: CASSSSGDYGYTF
d_gene: NA; j_gene: TRBJ2-7; v_gene: TRBV4-1; CDR3nt: TGCGCCAGCAGCCAAGAAAGGGCTGACAGACCTTACGAGCAGTACTTC; CDR3aa: CASSQERADRPYEQYF
d_gene: NA; j_gene: TRBJ1-2; v_gene: TRBV6-7; CDR3nt: TGTGCCAGCAGTTACTCAGGGGATGGCTACACCTTC; CDR3aa: CASSYSGDGYTF
d_gene: TRBD1; j_gene: TRBJ2-7; v_gene: TRBV29-1; CDR3nt: TGCAGCGTTGGTGGGCAGGGGGCAGGCTGGGCCTCCTACGAGCAGTACTTC; CDR3aa: CSVGGQGAGWASYEQYF
d_gene: TRBD2; j_gene: TRBJ2-2; v_gene: TRBV9; CDR3nt: TGTGCCAGCAGCCTACCCGGGGGACTAGCGGTTAACACCGGGGAGCTGTTTTTT; CDR3aa: CASSLPGGLAVNTGELFF
d_gene: TRBD2; j_gene: TRBJ2-7; v_gene: TRBV6-1; CDR3nt: TGTGCCAGCAGTGAAAGGACGGGAGGTCTTGTATACGAGCAGTACTTC; CDR3aa: CASSERTGGLVYEQYF
d_gene: NA; j_gene: TRBJ2-5; v_gene: TRBV7-8; CDR3nt: TGTGCCAGCAGCCCCACAGGGACCCAAGAGACCCAGTACTTC; CDR3aa: CASSPTGTQETQYF
d_gene: NA; j_gene: TRBJ2-7; v_gene: TRBV7-8; CDR3nt: TGTGCCAGCAGCTTAGGGTCGGGGACAAACGAGCAGTACTTC; CDR3aa: CASSLGSGTNEQYF
d_gene: NA; j_gene: TRBJ2-7; v_gene: TRBV13; CDR3nt: TGTGCCAGCAGCTTAAGACTAGTTCCCTACGAGCAGTACTTC; CDR3aa: CASSLRLVPYEQYF
d_gene: NA; j_gene: TRBJ1-1; v_gene: TRBV9; CDR3nt: TGTGCCAGCAGCGTATCAGGGTACACTGAAGCTTTCTTT; CDR3aa: CASSVSGYTEAFF
d_gene: NA; j_gene: TRBJ2-2; v_gene: TRBV15; CDR3nt: TGTGCCACCAGCAGCCGGACAGAGGCGAACACCGGGGAGCTGTTCTTT; CDR3aa: CATSSRTEANTGELFF
d_gene: TRBD2; j_gene: TRBJ2-5; v_gene: TRBV5-1; CDR3nt: TGCGCCAGCAGCCCACATTTAGCGGGAGGGCAAGAGACCCAGTACTTC; CDR3aa: CASSPHLAGGQETQYF
d_gene: NA; j_gene: TRBJ2-2; v_gene: TRBV27; CDR3nt: TGTGCCAGCAGTTTGAGTCGGGTCAACACCGGGGAGCTGTTTTTT; CDR3aa: CASSLSRVNTGELFF
d_gene: NA; j_gene: TRBJ1-2; v_gene: TRBV29-1; CDR3nt: TGCAGCGTTGCTTTGGCAGGGGTCTATGGCTACACCTTC; CDR3aa: CSVALAGVYGYTF
d_gene: TRBD2; j_gene: TRBJ2-3; v_gene: TRBV28; CDR3nt: TGTGCCAGCAGTTTCCTAGCGGGAGTCACAGATACGCAGTATTTT; CDR3aa: CASSFLAGVTDTQYF
d_gene: TRBD1; j_gene: TRBJ2-7; v_gene: TRBV6-5; CDR3nt: TGTGCCAGCAGTTACTCGGCGGGACAGGGCGCCGAGCAGTACTTC; CDR3aa: CASSYSAGQGAEQYF
d_gene: NA; j_gene: TRBJ2-1; v_gene: TRBV7-7; CDR3nt: TGTGCCAGCAGCTTAGGACAGCCGGATGAGCAGTTCTTC; CDR3aa: CASSLGQPDEQFF
d_gene: TRBD2; j_gene: TRBJ2-1; v_gene: TRBV28; CDR3nt: TGTGCCAGCAGTCCTATTCAGTTAGGACTAGCGGGCGAGCAGTTCTTC; CDR3aa: CASSPIQLGLAGEQFF
d_gene: NA; j_gene: TRBJ2-5; v_gene: TRBV7-2; CDR3nt: TGTGCCAGCAGCTTAGTGACAGGAGAGACCCAGTACTTC; CDR3aa: CASSLVTGETQYF
d_gene: TRBD1; j_gene: TRBJ1-5; v_gene: TRBV28; CDR3nt: TGTGCCAGCAGCCGACCGGGACAGGGTCTGGTTCAGCCCCAGCATTTT; CDR3aa: CASSRPGQGLVQPQHF
d_gene: TRBD2; j_gene: TRBJ2-1; v_gene: TRBV28; CDR3nt: TGTGCCAGCAGTTCTCTGGGTGGCGCGGGAGGGAATGAGCAGTTCTTC; CDR3aa: CASSSLGGAGGNEQFF
d_gene: TRBD2; j_gene: TRBJ2-1; v_gene: TRBV4-1; CDR3nt: TGCGCCAGCAGCCATACTAGCGGGAGGAGCAATGAGCAGTTCTTC; CDR3aa: CASSHTSGRSNEQFF
d_gene: TRBD1; j_gene: TRBJ1-6; v_gene: TRBV29-1; CDR3nt: TGCAGCGCAATAACAGGGGCCGTCAATTCACCCCTCCACTTT; CDR3aa: CSAITGAVNSPLHF
d_gene: TRBD2; j_gene: TRBJ2-2; v_gene: TRBV9; CDR3nt: TGTGCCAGCAGCGCCCATAGCGGGAGTTCAGGGGAGCTGTTTTTT; CDR3aa: CASSAHSGSSGELFF
d_gene: NA; j_gene: TRBJ1-2; v_gene: TRBV7-9; CDR3nt: TGTGCCAGCAGCTTTACGACCGACTCACTTAACTATGGCTACACCTTC; CDR3aa: CASSFTTDSLNYGYTF
d_gene: TRBD1; j_gene: TRBJ2-1; v_gene: TRBV5-8; CDR3nt: TGTGCCAGCAGCTGGGGACAGGGGGGGTACAATGAGCAGTTCTTC; CDR3aa: CASSWGQGGYNEQFF
d_gene: TRBD1; j_gene: TRBJ2-7; v_gene: TRBV2; CDR3nt: TGTGCCAGCAGTGGGGCAGGGGGTAAGGAGCAGTACTTC; CDR3aa: CASSGAGGKEQYF
d_gene: TRBD2; j_gene: TRBJ2-1; v_gene: TRBV6-5; CDR3nt: TGTGCCAGCAGTTCGATAGCGGGAGGAAACAATGAGCAGTTCTTC; CDR3aa: CASSSIAGGNNEQFF
d_gene: TRBD2; j_gene: TRBJ2-5; v_gene: TRBV5-1; CDR3nt: TGCGCCACCAGCCTACTGACTAGCGGGAGTCGAGAGACCCAGTACTTC; CDR3aa: CATSLLTSGSRETQYF
d_gene: NA; j_gene: TRBJ2-7; v_gene: TRBV10-3; CDR3nt: TGTGCCATCAGGGGACACAGTTACTACGAGCAGTACTTC; CDR3aa: CAIRGHSYYEQYF
d_gene: NA; j_gene: TRBJ1-1; v_gene: TRBV28; CDR3nt: TGTGCCAGCAGCGGGAGGGAGGGAAAGAACACTGAAGCTTTCTTT; CDR3aa: CASSGREGKNTEAFF
d_gene: NA; j_gene: TRBJ1-5; v_gene: TRBV12-5; CDR3nt: TGTGCTAGTGGTTTGGTCGAGGCCAGGGGTAAGGATCAGCCCCAGCATTTT; CDR3aa: CASGLVEARGKDQPQHF
d_gene: TRBD2; j_gene: TRBJ2-1; v_gene: TRBV4-2; CDR3nt: TGTGCCAGCAGCCAAGAAGGGATCGGGAGGGAGGGATACAATGAGCAGTTCTTC; CDR3aa: CASSQEGIGREGYNEQFF